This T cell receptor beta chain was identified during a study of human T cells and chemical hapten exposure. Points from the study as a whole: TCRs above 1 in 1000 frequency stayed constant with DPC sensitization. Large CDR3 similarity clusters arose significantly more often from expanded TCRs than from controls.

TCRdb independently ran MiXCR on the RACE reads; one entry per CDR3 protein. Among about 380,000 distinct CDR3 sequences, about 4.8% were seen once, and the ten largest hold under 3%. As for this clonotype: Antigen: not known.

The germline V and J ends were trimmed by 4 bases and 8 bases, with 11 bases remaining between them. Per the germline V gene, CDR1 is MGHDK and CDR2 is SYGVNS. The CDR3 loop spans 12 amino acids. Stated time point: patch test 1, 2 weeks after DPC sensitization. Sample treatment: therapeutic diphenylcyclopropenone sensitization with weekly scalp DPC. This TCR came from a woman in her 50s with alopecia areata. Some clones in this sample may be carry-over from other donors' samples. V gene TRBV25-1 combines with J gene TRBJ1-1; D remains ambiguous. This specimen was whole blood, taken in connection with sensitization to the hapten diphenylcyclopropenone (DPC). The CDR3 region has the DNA TGTGCCAGCAGTGTAGGTGCGAGGGAAGCTTTCTTT. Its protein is CASSVGAREAFF.